The rows below give T cell receptor beta chains drawn from one sample of a study of T cells in localized non-small cell lung cancer. Produced via immunoSEQ multiplex PCR; TCRdb's table is partial and in-frame only. The sample carries over 25,000 clones, 87% recorded once. Sample: peripheral blood, taken before any cancer treatment. The receptors stem from a male donor aged 60 or over with stage I lung adenocarcinoma. Each CDR3 is given with its conserved first and last residue. A D gene is named only where the DNA matches it firmly. The size field is filled for only some rows; it gives once, few, many or a size class.

v_call,d_call,clone_size,j_call,cdr3_aa,cdr3_nt
TRBV6-5,NA,NA,TRBJ1-6,CASSYSAGAGGVPLHF,TGTGCCAGCAGTTACTCGGCGGGGGCAGGTGGCGTGCCCCTCCACTTT
TRBV7-8,NA,NA,TRBJ2-5,CASSSYETQYF,TGTGCCAGCAGCTCCTACGAGACCCAGTACTTC
TRBV6-1,NA,NA,TRBJ1-1,CAGAYIRGEAFF,TGTGCCGGGGCCTACATAAGGGGTGAAGCTTTCTTT
TRBV30,NA,NA,TRBJ1-2,CAWSDGGYGYTF,TGTGCCTGGAGTGATGGGGGTTACGGCTACACCTTC
TRBV6-1,NA,NA,TRBJ1-1,CASCHLGVSEAFF,TGTGCCAGCTGCCACCTGGGGGTATCCGAAGCTTTCTTT
TRBV30,TRBD1,NA,TRBJ1-2,CAWSAYTYRGRENYGYTF,TGTGCCTGGAGTGCGTATACCTACAGGGGACGGGAAAACTATGGCTACACCTTC
TRBV28,TRBD2,NA,TRBJ2-1,CASSSGWASGAEDEQFF,TGTGCCAGCAGCTCCGGCTGGGCTAGCGGGGCTGAGGATGAGCAGTTCTTC
TRBV7-9,NA,NA,TRBJ1-5,CALGAGSEGNQPQHF,TGTGCCTTGGGGGCAGGGTCTGAGGGCAATCAGCCCCAGCATTTT
TRBV29-1,TRBD1,NA,TRBJ1-4,CSARGQDSPKLFF,TGCAGCGCCAGAGGACAGGACAGTCCAAAACTGTTTTTT
TRBV7-5,NA,NA,TRBJ1-1,CARSLKDTNLMNTEAFF,TGTGCCAGAAGCTTGAAGGACACGAATCTCATGAACACTGAAGCTTTCTTT
TRBV27,NA,NA,TRBJ2-7,CARGRSSYEQYF,TGTGCCAGAGGGAGGAGCTCCTACGAGCAGTACTTC
TRBV5-1,NA,NA,TRBJ2-1,CASSAGSYNEQFF,TGCGCCAGCAGCGCGGGCTCCTACAATGAGCAGTTCTTC
TRBV7-9,NA,NA,TRBJ1-3,CASSLWRGQENTIYF,TGTGCCAGCAGCTTATGGAGGGGCCAGGAAAACACCATATATTTT
TRBV7-2,TRBD2,NA,TRBJ2-1,CASSLALASGGGEQFF,TGTGCCAGCAGCTTAGCGCTGGCTAGCGGGGGGGGTGAGCAGTTCTTC
TRBV7-2,NA,NA,TRBJ1-2,CASRAGQQGGYTF,TGTGCCAGCAGGGCCGGGCAACAAGGCGGCTACACCTTC
TRBV28,NA,few,TRBJ1-1,CAMKAGLNTEAFF,TGTGCCATGAAGGCAGGGCTGAACACTGAAGCTTTCTTT
TRBV28,TRBD1,NA,TRBJ1-1,CASSSGQGLEAFF,TGTGCCAGCAGTTCCGGACAGGGGTTGGAAGCTTTCTTT
TRBV2,TRBD2,NA,TRBJ2-2,CASRETSSGELFF,TGTGCCAGCAGGGAGACTAGCTCCGGGGAGCTGTTTTTT
TRBV19,NA,NA,TRBJ1-5,CASSDSHYSNQPQHF,TGTGCCAGTAGCGACAGCCACTATAGCAATCAGCCCCAGCATTTT
TRBV7-2,TRBD1,NA,TRBJ1-4,CASSLETGGYEKLFF,TGTGCCAGCAGCTTAGAGACAGGGGGATATGAAAAACTGTTTTTT
TRBV5-1,NA,NA,TRBJ2-3,CASSLAVSGDADTQYF,TGCGCCAGCAGCTTGGCCGTGTCAGGGGATGCAGATACGCAGTATTTT
TRBV14,TRBD1,NA,TRBJ2-7,CASSQTYTGGAPYEQYF,TGTGCCAGCAGCCAGACCTATACAGGGGGCGCACCCTACGAGCAGTACTTC
TRBV4-2,NA,NA,TRBJ1-4,CASSQGAGTDNEKLFF,TGTGCCAGCAGCCAAGGGGCGGGGACTGACAATGAAAAACTGTTTTTT
TRBV5-1,NA,NA,TRBJ2-1,CASSWQVDSYNEQFF,TGCGCCAGCAGCTGGCAGGTTGACTCCTACAATGAGCAGTTCTTC
TRBV10-3,TRBD1,NA,TRBJ1-5,CAISEGQGDQPQHF,TGTGCCATCAGTGAGGGACAGGGGGATCAGCCCCAGCATTTT